The 22 T cell receptor beta chains reported below all come from one sample, sequenced in a study of chronic HIV infection and antiretroviral therapy. TCRdb re-called the 5' RACE reads through MiXCR, storing one row per CDR3 protein. The sample has approximately 40,000 distinct CDR3 sequences, 7% to 10% seen once. The sample comprised peripheral blood. The source is an adult who had HIV and had not received antiretroviral therapy, or was an uninfected healthy control (not recorded which).

V is TRBV29-1 and J is TRBJ1-2; TRBD1 is a possible D gene (5 bases). The CDR3 has 12 residues. V was trimmed by 4 bases and J by 5 bases, leaving 11 bases between them. The V gene's germline CDR1 is SQVTM and CDR2 ANQGSEA. As DNA, the CDR3 is TGCAGCGTTGGGACACTCCGGTATGGCTACACCTTC. This translates into CSVGTLRYGYTF.

This clonotype was picked up many times. CDR3 sequence: CSATDSYYGYTF. DNA for the CDR3: TGCAGTGCAACGGACAGCTACTATGGCTACACCTTC. The chain recombines TRBV20-1 with TRBJ1-2; tentative D call: TRBD1 (6 bases). Trimming removed 6 bases from V and 3 bases from J, with 11 bases in between. Germline V lookup: CDR1 DFQATT, CDR2 SNEGSKA (reference sequence). CDR3 size: 12 residues.

There are many counts of this clonotype. The DNA of the CDR3 is TGCAGCGTTGAAGACACCTCGGACAACTCTGGCTATGGCTACACCTTC. Residues: CSVEDTSDNSGYGYTF. The rearrangement joins TRBV29-1 to TRBJ1-2; D is possibly TRBD1 (5 bases). Between the trimmed V and J ends, which lost 0 bases and 4 bases, there was a span of 18 bases. The CDR3 has 16 residues. Germline assignment: CDR1 SQVTM and CDR2 ANQGSEA.

As for this clonotype: One base away lies a much larger clone, so this may be a sequencing read error. The chain has TRBV5-6 and TRBJ2-5; possible D gene TRBD2, 6 bases. The CDR3 sequence is 14 residues long. CDR1 is SGHDT and CDR2 is YYEEEE in the germline V gene. CDR3 coding DNA: TGTGCCTGCAGCTTGTGGGAGGCCCAAGAGACCCAGTACTTC. Translating it yields CACSLWEAQETQYF.

At least ten counts were recorded for this clonotype. The chain links TRBV10-3 to TRBJ2-1; the match to TRBD2 covers 10 bases. With 0 bases clipped from V and 7 bases from J, the junction kept 3 bases outside the gene matches. CDR3 length: 15 amino acids. The V gene's germline CDR1 is ENHRY and CDR2 SYGVKD. CDR3 sequence: CAISESSGRLNEQFF. DNA of the CDR3: TGTGCCATCAGTGAGTCTAGCGGGAGGTTGAATGAGCAGTTCTTC.

This clonotype was found many times. The chain is built from TRBV7-6 and TRBJ1-5; TRBD1 might be the D (6 bases). The germline gives CDR1 SGHVS, CDR2 FNYEAQ. The V gene lost 8 bases and the J gene lost 6 bases, with 17 bases spanning the gap. The CDR3 has 14 amino acids. This CDR3 is CASAPSGVGQPQHF. The DNA of the CDR3 is TGTGCCAGCGCTCCCTCAGGGGTCGGTCAGCCCCAGCATTTT.

This clonotype turned up a few times. The chain recombines TRBV14 with TRBJ2-5; no reliable D call. This CDR3 is built from 13 residues. Germline V lookup: CDR1 SGHDN, CDR2 FVKESK. Trimming stripped 4 bases from V and 0 bases from J, with 6 bases between. CDR3 protein: CASSLPYQETQYF. In nucleotides, the CDR3 is TGTGCCAGCAGCCTTCCATACCAAGAGACCCAGTACTTC.

This clonotype appeared a few times. CDR3 bases: TGTGCCAGCAGCTTAGAAAGCTCCTACAATGAGCAGTTCTTC. Translating gives CASSLESSYNEQFF. The J gene is TRBJ2-1, the V gene TRBV7-2; D is undetermined. In germline, CDR1 is SGHTA, CDR2 FQGNSA. This CDR3 region has 14 residues. V lost 1 base, J lost 0 bases, and 4 bases lay in between.

At least ten counts were recorded for this clonotype. The chain links TRBV5-1 to TRBJ1-1; D unresolved. The germline V and J ends were trimmed by 1 base and 0 bases, with 7 bases remaining between them. The germline CDR1 and CDR2 sequences are SGHRS and YFSETQ. This CDR3 has 14 amino acids. The DNA for the CDR3 is TGCGCCAGCAGCTTGCCGGGGATGAACACTGAAGCTTTCTTT. Protein product: CASSLPGMNTEAFF. The entire variable domain, with the rest obtained from reference TRBV5-1 and TRBJ1-1, is as follows: KAGVTQTPRYLIKTRGQQVTLSCSPISGHRSVSWYQQTPGQGLQFLFEYFSETQRNKGNFPGRFSGRQFSNSRSEMNVSTLELGDSALYLCASSLPGMNTEAFFGQGTRLTVV.

This clonotype was seen ten or more times. The rearrangement uses TRBV20-1 and TRBJ2-7, with 9 bases fitting TRBD2. The CDR3 is 19 amino acids. Germline V CDR1 and CDR2: DFQATT, SNEGSKA (reference sequence). With 5 bases clipped from V and 2 bases from J, the junction kept 22 bases outside the gene matches. In DNA form, the CDR3 reads TGCAGTGCTCACCCGCGCCTAGCGGGAATTGGACTGGTTGCCTACGAGCAGTACTTC. Translating it yields CSAHPRLAGIGLVAYEQYF.

This clonotype turned up a few times. V usage is TRBV6-2 or TRBV6-3 and J usage is TRBJ2-6; D is ambiguous. The ends were cut back, 5 bases at V and 4 bases at J, with 9 bases in the middle. There are 14 residues in the CDR3. The germline gives CDR1 MNHEY, CDR2 SVGEGT. The CDR3, as DNA: TGTGCCAGCAGTGTTCTTCGCGGGGCCAACGTCCTGACTTTC. This encodes CASSVLRGANVLTF.

This clonotype was counted only a few times. The CDR3 region has the DNA TGCAGTGCTAGTAGGGTCGATCAGCCCCAGCATTTT. Its protein product is CSASRVDQPQHF. The chain joins TRBV20-1 to TRBJ1-5, with D hard to call. The V end was cut by 3 bases, the J end by 5 bases, with 8 bases between. The germline V gene has CDR1 DFQATT and CDR2 SNEGSKA (reference sequence). This CDR3 has 12 amino acids.

Here the CDR3 reads CASSLGAPRDEQFF. The CDR3 bases are TGTGCCAGCAGCTTAGGAGCCCCCCGGGATGAGCAGTTCTTC. The chain carries TRBV7-8 and TRBJ2-1; D gene uncertain. From germline, CDR1 is SGHVS and CDR2 FQNEAQ. V lost 1 base, J lost 8 bases, and 12 bases lay in between. This CDR3 contains 14 residues. Based on the CDR3 plus reference TRBV7-8 and TRBJ2-1, the full variable domain is GAGVSQSPRYKVAKRGQDVALRCDPISGHVSLFWYQQALGQGPEFLTYFQNEAQLDKSGLPSDRFFAERPEGSVSTLKIQRTQQEDSAVYLCASSLGAPRDEQFFGPGTRLTVL.

Many counts were recorded for this clonotype. This chain uses TRBV2 with TRBJ1-2; D call uncertain. V dropped 5 bases and J dropped 5 bases, with 18 bases sitting between them. The CDR3 has 15 amino acids. Germline values: CDR1 SNHLY, CDR2 FYNNEI. In DNA form, the CDR3 reads TGTGCCAGCAGTCCTTCTCCGGGCGTCTTATATGGCTACACCTTC. It encodes CASSPSPGVLYGYTF.

This clonotype was detected many times. The gene calls are TRBV2 and TRBJ1-4; D unclear. This CDR3 spans 13 amino acids. The V and J ends lost 4 bases and 8 bases respectively, with 11 bases between them. Germline CDR1 and CDR2: SNHLY and FYNNEI. The CDR3 region is CASSVQVMEKLFF. The CDR3 region has the DNA TGTGCCAGCAGTGTTCAGGTTATGGAAAAACTGTTTTTT.

This clonotype has a count of ten or more. This chain connects TRBV28 to TRBJ1-2; maybe TRBD1 (6 bases). V shed 3 bases and J shed 4 bases, with 9 bases lying between them. The germline V gene encodes CDR1 MDHEN and CDR2 SYDVKM. The CDR3 is 13 residues long. The CDR3 DNA is TGTGCCAGCAGTTTCGGACAGTTCTATGGCTACACCTTC. Translating gives CASSFGQFYGYTF.

The chain combines TRBV7-3 with TRBJ2-2, with TRBD1 matching 10 bases. The length of the CDR3 is 16 residues. V lost 4 bases and J lost 4; bases outside the gene matches: 6. The germline gives CDR1 SGHTA, CDR2 FQGTGA. The CDR3 DNA follows: TGTGCCAGCAGCTCTCGGGGACAGGGGTTCACCGGGGAGCTGTTTTTT. Translating it yields CASSSRGQGFTGELFF.

This clonotype was detected many times. The CDR3 spells CASKGQGEADTQYF. In DNA, the CDR3 is TGTGCCAGCAAAGGACAGGGCGAGGCAGATACGCAGTATTTT. The rearrangement links TRBV28 to TRBJ2-3, with 8 bases aligning to TRBD1. The V segment lost 7 bases and the J segment 4 bases; nucleotides outside the gene matches: 7. The CDR3 loop spans 14 amino acids. Germline V gene data show CDR1 as MDHEN and CDR2 as SYDVKM.

This clonotype was seen a few times. The chain combines TRBV28 with TRBJ2-5, with TRBD2 matching 11 bases. Trimming at V came to 11 bases and at J to 1 base, leaving 3 bases not matched to a gene. Germline assignment: CDR1 MDHEN and CDR2 SYDVKM. The CDR3 length is 13 residues. The CDR3 loop is CAFGTSGQETQYF. CDR3 bases: TGTGCCTTTGGGACTAGCGGCCAAGAGACCCAGTACTTC.

This clonotype was counted only a few times. V gene TRBV28 combines with J gene TRBJ1-1, with D uncertain. The CDR3 covers 14 residues. Germline values: CDR1 MDHEN, CDR2 SYDVKM. Between the trimmed V and J ends, which lost 5 bases and 0 bases, there was a span of 10 bases. CDR3 protein: CASSKDTVNTEAFF. The CDR3 nucleotides are TGTGCCAGCAGTAAAGATACAGTGAACACTGAAGCTTTCTTT.

In its sample, this clonotype was seen many times. The chain carries TRBV27 and TRBJ2-7; 12 nucleotides agree with TRBD2. The ends lost 3 bases at V and 6 bases at J; junction bases unmatched: 9. Germline assignment: CDR1 MNHEY and CDR2 SMNVEV (reference sequence). The length of the CDR3 is 16 residues. CDR3 DNA sequence: TGTGCCAGCAGTTTCCTTGGACTAGCGGGACGCATCGAGCAGTACTTC. Amino acids: CASSFLGLAGRIEQYF.

As regards this clonotype: Given a much more abundant clone one base away, this may be a read error. The gene calls are TRBV2 and TRBJ2-1; no clear D. The CDR3 runs to 10 residues. The germline V gene encodes CDR1 SNHLY and CDR2 FYNNEI. CDR3 in DNA: TGTGCCGGCAGTGGGCCGGGGCAGTTCTTC. It is translated as CAGSGPGQFF.